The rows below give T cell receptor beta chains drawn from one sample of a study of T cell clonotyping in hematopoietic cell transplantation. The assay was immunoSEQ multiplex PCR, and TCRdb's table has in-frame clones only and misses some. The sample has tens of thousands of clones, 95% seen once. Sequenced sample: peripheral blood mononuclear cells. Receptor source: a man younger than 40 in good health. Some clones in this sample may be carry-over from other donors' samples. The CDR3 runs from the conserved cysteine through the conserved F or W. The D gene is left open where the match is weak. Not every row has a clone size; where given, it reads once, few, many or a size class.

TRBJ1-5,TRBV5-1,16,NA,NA,TGCGCCAGCAGCCTCCGGACGGGGAACGGGCAATCAGCCCCAGCATTT,CASSLRTGNGQSAPAF
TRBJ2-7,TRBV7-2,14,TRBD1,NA,TGTGCCAGCAGCTTAGAAGACAGGGGGTACGAGCAGTACTTC,CASSLEDRGYEQYF
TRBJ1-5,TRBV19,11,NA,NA,TGTGCCAGTAGTGGAGATCAGCCCCAGCATTTT,CASSGDQPQHF
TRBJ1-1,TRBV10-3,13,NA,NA,TGTGCCATCAGTTATCGTCTAAACACTGAAGCTTTCTTT,CAISYRLNTEAFF
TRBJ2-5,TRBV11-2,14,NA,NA,TGTGCCAGCAGCTTCTCCAGGGGCCAAGAGACCCAGTACTTC,CASSFSRGQETQYF
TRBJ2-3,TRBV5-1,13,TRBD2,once,TGCGGGGAGGGAGTTGTAAGGGCAGATACGCAGTATTTT,CGEGVVRADTQYF
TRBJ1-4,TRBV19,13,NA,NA,TGTGCCAGTACAGGGACAACTAATGAAAAACTGTTTTTT,CASTGTTNEKLFF
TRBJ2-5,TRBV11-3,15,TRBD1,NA,TGTGCCAGCAGCCACGGGACAGGGCAAGTAGAGACCCAGTACTTC,CASSHGTGQVETQYF
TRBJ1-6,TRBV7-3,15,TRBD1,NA,TGTGCCAGCAGCGCCGGACAGGGAAATAATTCACCCCTCCACTTT,CASSAGQGNNSPLHF
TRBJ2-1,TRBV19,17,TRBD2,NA,TGTGCCAGTAGCCACGACCGGGGCGCGGGAGCCCTCAATGAGCAGTTCTTC,CASSHDRGAGALNEQFF
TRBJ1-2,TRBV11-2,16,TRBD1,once,TGTGCCAGCAGCTTAGATCCTGCAGGGGGGTACTATGGCTACACCTTC,CASSLDPAGGYYGYTF
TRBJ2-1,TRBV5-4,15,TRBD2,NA,TGTGCCAGCAGCTTGGCGGAACTAGCGTTAGATGAGCAGTTCTTC,CASSLAELALDEQFF
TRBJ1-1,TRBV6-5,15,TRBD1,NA,TGTGCCAGCAGTTATACCATTACAGGGGGCACTGAAGCTTTCTTT,CASSYTITGGTEAFF
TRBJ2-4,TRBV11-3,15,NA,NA,TGTGCCAGCAGCCTGGGGCAGTACAAGGAAAACATTCAGTACTTC,CASSLGQYKENIQYF
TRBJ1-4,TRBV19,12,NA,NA,TGTGCCAGTAGACCAACTAATGAAAAACTGTTTTTT,CASRPTNEKLFF
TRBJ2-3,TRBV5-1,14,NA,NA,TGCGCCAGCAGCTTTGACAGCCTCACAGATACGCAGTATTTT,CASSFDSLTDTQYF
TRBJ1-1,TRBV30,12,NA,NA,TGTGCCTGGAACCTAGACAGGTTCAAAACTTTCTTT,CAWNLDRFKTFF
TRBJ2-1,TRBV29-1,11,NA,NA,TGCAGCGTGAGGCAGGACAATGAGCAGTTCTTC,CSVRQDNEQFF
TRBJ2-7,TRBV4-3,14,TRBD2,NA,TGCGCCAGCAGCCAAGGGGTTTCTAGCGGGAGGCCGTACTTC,CASSQGVSSGRPYF
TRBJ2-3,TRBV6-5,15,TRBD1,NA,TGTGCCAGCAGTCCCAGGACAGGGGGCACAGATACGCAGTATTTT,CASSPRTGGTDTQYF